These 18 T cell receptor beta chains originate from one sample sequenced in a study of OX40 agonist ivuxolimab in advanced cancers. Sequencing was performed with immunoSEQ multiplex PCR; in TCRdb, only in-frame clones are kept and a portion is missing. Of roughly 67,000 clones in the sample, 75% to 90% are singletons; the top ten hold roughly 4.2%. The sequences come from CD4+ or CD8+ T cells sorted from blood, collected in a trial of the OX40 agonist ivuxolimab. The receptors here all came from an adult with an advanced solid tumor such as melanoma, head and neck, liver or kidney cancer.

As for this clone: A junction end diverges from the germline sequence, so it may reflect a read error. The gene calls are TRBV30 and TRBJ2-5, with 7 bases aligning to TRBD1. This CDR3 has 15 amino acids. Germline V gene sequence: CDR1 GTSNPN, CDR2 SVGIG (reference sequence). The CDR3 is CAWSVVGSGGLQGHF. CDR3 coding DNA: TGTGCCTGGAGTGTGGTGGGCTCAGGGGGTCTCCAGGGGCACTTC.

The chain recombines TRBV5-4 with TRBJ2-5, with TRBD2 matching 7 bases. V lost 0 bases and J lost 6; bases outside the gene matches: 5. Germline lookup yields CDR1 SGHNT and CDR2 YYREEE (reference sequence). CDR3 size: 14 residues. DNA for the CDR3: TGTGCCAGCAGCTTGGAAACGGGGGGACAGACCCAGTACTTC. Translated: CASSLETGGQTQYF.

The chain carries TRBV7-2 and TRBJ2-5; a weak D match, TRBD2 (6 bases). The CDR3 is 15 residues long. The V gene lost 5 bases and the J gene lost 5 bases, with 18 bases spanning the gap. Germline CDR1 and CDR2: SGHTA and FQGNSA. CDR3 sequence (DNA): TGTGCCAGCAGCGATATATCGAAGGGAGGCGAGACCCAGTACTTC. Amino acids: CASSDISKGGETQYF.

This sequence joins TRBV30 and TRBJ1-2; a possible D gene is TRBD1 (5 bases). Trimming took 3 bases from V and 4 from J, leaving 12 bases between them. This CDR3 has 13 amino acids. CDR1 and CDR2 (germline): GTSNPN, SVGIG (reference sequence). The CDR3 nucleotides are TGTGCCTGGAGGCGCCCAGGGAGCTATGGCTACACCTTC. This gives the protein CAWRRPGSYGYTF.

The CDR3 DNA reads as TGTGCCAGTAGGGTGACGTTCGGAAGCTCCTACGAGCAGTACTTC. Translated: CASRVTFGSSYEQYF. The chain recombines TRBV19 with TRBJ2-7; D call uncertain. The CDR3 is 15 residues long. The V end lost 6 bases, the J end lost 0 bases, and 15 bases lay between the germline ends. Germline CDR1 is LNHDA and CDR2 is SQIVND (reference sequence).

V and J are TRBV28 and TRBJ1-2; TRBD1 matches 10 bases. CDR3 length equals 16 residues. Germline V gene sequence: CDR1 MDHEN, CDR2 SYDVKM. With V trimmed by 6 bases and J by 8 bases, 15 bases remained unmatched. CDR3 region: CASRGRTGGSVDGYTF. In nucleotides, the CDR3 is TGTGCCAGCAGGGGACGGACAGGGGGATCAGTTGACGGCTACACCTTC.

This clone was observed a single time. The chain employs TRBV29-1 and TRBJ2-1; TRBD1 agrees at 8 bases. The CDR3 length is 13 residues. V trimming: 7 bases; J trimming: 2 bases; junction bases outside the gene matches: 4. Germline V gene data show CDR1 as SQVTM and CDR2 as ANQGSEA. CDR3 sequence reads: CSGDRGTYNEQFF. The CDR3 nucleotides read TGCAGCGGCGACAGGGGAACCTACAATGAGCAGTTCTTC.

This clone was counted between two and nine times. The chain couples TRBV20-1 to TRBJ2-7, with TRBD2 as a possible D gene (5 bases). The CDR3 covers 11 residues. The V and J ends lost 6 bases and 2 bases respectively, with 8 bases between them. Germline CDR1 and CDR2: DFQATT and SNEGSKA (reference sequence). The CDR3 here is CSAFGAYEQYF. DNA for the CDR3: TGCAGTGCCTTCGGGGCCTACGAGCAGTACTTC.

This clone was detected a few times. This chain uses TRBV30 with TRBJ1-2; TRBD1 might be the D (5 bases). V was cut by 0 bases and J by 3 bases, with 14 bases left in between. CDR1 is GTSNPN and CDR2 is SVGIG in the germline V gene (reference sequence). The CDR3 covers 15 residues. CDR3 loop: CAWSVPGQGHYGYTF. The CDR3 DNA is TGTGCCTGGAGTGTACCAGGGCAGGGCCACTATGGCTACACCTTC.

The V gene is TRBV11-2, the J gene TRBJ2-7, with TRBD2 matching 12 bases. Trimming removed 4 bases from V and 0 bases from J; junction bases left unmatched: 4. This CDR3 region has 16 residues. In germline, CDR1 is SGHAT, CDR2 FQNNGV. Here the CDR3 reads CASSSEGLAGSYEQYF. The CDR3 DNA is TGTGCCAGCAGCTCGGAGGGACTAGCGGGCTCCTACGAGCAGTACTTC.

The chain combines TRBV4-3 with TRBJ2-5, with a possible D match to TRBD2 (6 bases). From germline, CDR1 is LGHNA and CDR2 YSLEER. The ends were cut back, 1 base at V and 7 bases at J, with 10 bases in the middle. The CDR3 is 13 residues long. CDR3 in DNA: TGCGCCAGCAGCCAAGCCCCGGAGGGGACCCAGTACTTC. It yields the protein CASSQAPEGTQYF.

The V call is TRBV19, the J call TRBJ1-6, with D possibly matching TRBD1 (5 bases). There are 20 residues in the CDR3. V was cut by 3 bases and J by 0 bases, with 21 bases left in between. Germline V gives CDR1 LNHDA, CDR2 SQIVND (reference sequence). CDR3 sequence: CASSIQVWLNRNSYNSPLHF. CDR3 DNA: TGTGCCAGTAGTATCCAGGTATGGCTTAACAGGAACTCCTATAATTCACCCCTCCACTTT.

This chain's CDR3 is CASSLSGAGGNQPQHF. DNA for the CDR3: TGTGCCAGCAGCTTATCAGGGGCAGGTGGCAATCAGCCCCAGCATTTT. The chain recombines TRBV7-9 with TRBJ1-5, with a tentative D call TRBD1 (6 bases). Trimming cost V 2 bases and J 2 bases, with 13 bases left between them. The CDR3 contains 16 residues. Per the germline V gene, CDR1 is SEHNR and CDR2 is FQNEAQ (reference sequence).

The chain couples TRBV7-9 to TRBJ1-4; D ambiguous. CDR3 length: 17 residues. V lost 5 bases, J lost 0 bases, and 16 bases lay in between. Germline assignment: CDR1 SEHNR and CDR2 FQNEAQ (reference sequence). CDR3 in amino acids: CASSVRTAKATNEKLFF. CDR3 bases: TGTGCCAGCAGCGTCAGGACTGCGAAAGCAACTAATGAAAAACTGTTTTTT.

The gene calls are TRBV5-1 and TRBJ1-1, with TRBD1 as a possible D gene (5 bases). Deletions cut 4 bases from V and 7 bases from J, with 17 bases between. The CDR3 sequence is 14 residues long. Germline V lookup: CDR1 SGHRS, CDR2 YFSETQ. This CDR3 reads CASSPTGDGYEAFF. DNA for the CDR3: TGCGCCAGCAGCCCTACCGGGGACGGCTATGAAGCTTTCTTT.

The table lists this clone with a count of one. The V and J genes are TRBV10-1 and TRBJ1-5; no definite D call. The CDR3 contains 13 residues. The germline gives CDR1 WNHNN, CDR2 SYGVQD (reference sequence). Trimming removed 4 bases from V and 3 bases from J, with 7 bases in between. This CDR3 is CASSGQINQPQHF. The CDR3 nucleotides read TGCGCCAGCAGTGGTCAGATCAATCAGCCCCAGCATTTT.

This clone was detected a few times. This chain uses TRBV25-1 with TRBJ1-6, with D hard to call. Germline CDR1 reads MGHDK; CDR2 reads SYGVNS. V dropped 3 bases and J dropped 11 bases, with 11 bases sitting between them. The CDR3 runs 13 residues. The CDR3 sequence: CASSDSFGTPLHF. CDR3 sequence (DNA): TGTGCCAGCAGTGATTCGTTCGGGACACCCCTCCACTTT.

V and J are TRBV7-6 and TRBJ2-1; D is unclear. V was pared by 4 bases and J by 2 bases, with 6 bases between. The CDR3 consists of 13 residues. Germline loops: CDR1 SGHVS, CDR2 FNYEAQ. The CDR3 DNA follows: TGTGCCAGCAGCTCCACTCCCTACAATGAGCAGTTCTTC. The encoded protein is CASSSTPYNEQFF. Combining the CDR3 with reference TRBV7-6 and TRBJ2-1 gives the whole variable domain GAGVSQSPRYKVTKRGQDVALRCDPISGHVSLYWYRQALGQGPEFLTYFNYEAQQDKSGLPNDRFSAERPEGSISTLTIQRTEQRDSAMYRCASSSTPYNEQFFGPGTRLTVL.